The rows below give T cell receptor beta chains drawn from one sample of a study of T-cell memory formation after mild COVID-19. TCRdb re-called the 5' RACE reads through MiXCR, storing one row per CDR3 protein. The sample holds 470,000 or so distinct CDR3 sequences; about a sixth are singletons and the top ten take about 22%. The sample comprised PBMCs or a T cell subset sorted from them (not recorded which). These receptors came from a man aged 18 to 30 who had mild COVID-19 (a few samples of this study predate the infection). Cell type and time point are not known. Both conserved end residues are part of each CDR3. The order of the fields is D gene, V gene, J gene, clone size, CDR3 DNA, CDR3 protein. A D gene is named only where the DNA matches it firmly. The listing skips clone size in some rows; elsewhere it reads once, few, many or a size class.

d_gene: -
v_gene: TRBV7-3
j_gene: TRBJ2-5
abundance: -
CDR3nt: TGTGCCAGCAGATTAGCCCCGGGAGCCAAAGAGACCCAGTACTTC
CDR3aa: CASRLAPGAKETQYF

d_gene: -
v_gene: TRBV5-1
j_gene: TRBJ2-5
abundance: many
CDR3nt: TGCGCCAGCAGCTTGTCGGCACAAGAGACCCAGTACTTC
CDR3aa: CASSLSAQETQYF

d_gene: -
v_gene: TRBV5-4
j_gene: TRBJ1-1
abundance: -
CDR3nt: TGTGCCAGCAGCTTGGGAGTCGGCAACCAAGCTTTCTTT
CDR3aa: CASSLGVGNQAFF

d_gene: TRBD1
v_gene: TRBV7-2
j_gene: TRBJ2-5
abundance: -
CDR3nt: TGTGCCAGCAGCTTACCACAGGGGGAGAGTCAAGAGACCCAGTACTTC
CDR3aa: CASSLPQGESQETQYF

d_gene: TRBD1
v_gene: TRBV7-2
j_gene: TRBJ1-2
abundance: -
CDR3nt: TGTGCCAGCACCCCCGACAGGGGTCCTGGCTACACCTTC
CDR3aa: CASTPDRGPGYTF

d_gene: TRBD2
v_gene: TRBV7-9
j_gene: TRBJ2-5
abundance: -
CDR3nt: TGTGCCAGCAGCTTAGCGCGGGTAGCGGGGGACCAAGAGACCCAGTACTTC
CDR3aa: CASSLARVAGDQETQYF

d_gene: TRBD1
v_gene: TRBV28
j_gene: TRBJ1-2
abundance: few
CDR3nt: TGTGCCAGCAGTCCGGGACAGGGGTTGGGTGGCTACACCTTC
CDR3aa: CASSPGQGLGGYTF

d_gene: -
v_gene: TRBV6-2/TRBV6-3
j_gene: TRBJ2-3
abundance: -
CDR3nt: TGTGCCAGCAGTTACCGGACCGGTCCCTCGCAGTATTTT
CDR3aa: CASSYRTGPSQYF

d_gene: -
v_gene: TRBV7-2
j_gene: TRBJ2-3
abundance: many
CDR3nt: TGTGCCAGCAGCGGGGTAGCGGATACGCAGTATTTT
CDR3aa: CASSGVADTQYF

d_gene: -
v_gene: TRBV27
j_gene: TRBJ2-1
abundance: few
CDR3nt: TGTGCCAGCCGCTCCCGAGAGCACCTCGGCAATGAGCAGTTCTTC
CDR3aa: CASRSREHLGNEQFF

d_gene: -
v_gene: TRBV6-5
j_gene: TRBJ1-1
abundance: -
CDR3nt: TGTGCCAGCAGTTCCGCAGTCCAGGGGAACACTGAAGCTTTCTTT
CDR3aa: CASSSAVQGNTEAFF

d_gene: TRBD1
v_gene: TRBV10-3
j_gene: TRBJ1-3
abundance: few
CDR3nt: TGTGCCATCAGGGTGGAGACAGGGGACATATATTTT
CDR3aa: CAIRVETGDIYF

d_gene: -
v_gene: TRBV4-1
j_gene: TRBJ2-2
abundance: -
CDR3nt: TGCGCCAGCAGCCAAGACAGGTGGAACACCGGGGAGCTGTTTTTT
CDR3aa: CASSQDRWNTGELFF

d_gene: TRBD2
v_gene: TRBV5-1
j_gene: TRBJ2-2
abundance: few
CDR3nt: TGCGCCAGCTCGCGACAGGGGACTAGCGGGGTTGGCACCGGGGAGCTGTTTTTT
CDR3aa: CASSRQGTSGVGTGELFF

d_gene: -
v_gene: TRBV6-2/TRBV6-3
j_gene: TRBJ2-2
abundance: -
CDR3nt: TGTGCCAGCAGTTATGCCAGGGTAGGCGCCGGGGAGCTGTTTTTT
CDR3aa: CASSYARVGAGELFF

d_gene: TRBD2
v_gene: TRBV5-1
j_gene: TRBJ2-5
abundance: few
CDR3nt: TGCGCCAGCAGCTTTAGCGGGGCGCCGGAGACCCAGTACTTC
CDR3aa: CASSFSGAPETQYF

d_gene: -
v_gene: TRBV10-1
j_gene: TRBJ1-1
abundance: few
CDR3nt: TGCGCCAGTTCGGATGGTGGGACTGAAGCTTTCTTT
CDR3aa: CASSDGGTEAFF

d_gene: -
v_gene: TRBV7-2
j_gene: TRBJ2-5
abundance: many
CDR3nt: TGTGCCAGCAGCTTAGAGGCGGGGCAAGAGACCCAGTACTTC
CDR3aa: CASSLEAGQETQYF

d_gene: -
v_gene: TRBV4-3
j_gene: TRBJ1-6
abundance: -
CDR3nt: TGCGCCAGCAGCCAAGAACCAGGGCTTGGAAATTCACCCCTCCACTTT
CDR3aa: CASSQEPGLGNSPLHF

d_gene: TRBD2
v_gene: TRBV7-9
j_gene: TRBJ2-2
abundance: -
CDR3nt: TGTGCCAGCAGCTCTGCCTCTAGCGGGGGCACCGGGGAGCTGTTTTTT
CDR3aa: CASSSASSGGTGELFF

d_gene: -
v_gene: TRBV12-3/TRBV12-4
j_gene: TRBJ2-2
abundance: -
CDR3nt: TGTGCCAGCAGTCTTAACAGCAACACCGGGGAGCTGTTTTTT
CDR3aa: CASSLNSNTGELFF

d_gene: TRBD1
v_gene: TRBV3-1
j_gene: TRBJ2-7
abundance: few
CDR3nt: TGTGCCAGCAGCCCACCCACCGGGACAGGGAACTACGAGCAGTACTTC
CDR3aa: CASSPPTGTGNYEQYF

d_gene: -
v_gene: TRBV12-3/TRBV12-4
j_gene: TRBJ2-1
abundance: few
CDR3nt: TGTGCCAGCAGTTTGTATGGGCAGGGTGAGCAGTTCTTC
CDR3aa: CASSLYGQGEQFF

d_gene: -
v_gene: TRBV3-1
j_gene: TRBJ2-2
abundance: -
CDR3nt: TGTGCCAGCAGCCAGTTCAACACCGGGGAGCTGTTTTTT
CDR3aa: CASSQFNTGELFF

d_gene: -
v_gene: TRBV11-2
j_gene: TRBJ2-1
abundance: -
CDR3nt: TGTGCCAGCAGCCCCGGGGCCCTAATGAAGCAGTTCTTC
CDR3aa: CASSPGALMKQFF

d_gene: TRBD1
v_gene: TRBV20-1
j_gene: TRBJ1-6
abundance: -
CDR3nt: TGCAGTGCTCGCCCTCTCGACAGGGCGAATTCACCCCTCCACTTT
CDR3aa: CSARPLDRANSPLHF

d_gene: TRBD2
v_gene: TRBV29-1
j_gene: TRBJ2-4
abundance: -
CDR3nt: TGCAGCGTTGGGACGGGGGGGTCGAACATTCAGTACTTC
CDR3aa: CSVGTGGSNIQYF

d_gene: -
v_gene: TRBV27
j_gene: TRBJ1-1
abundance: few
CDR3nt: TGTGCCAGCAGTTTATGGGACACACGTTTGAACACTGAAGCTTTCTTT
CDR3aa: CASSLWDTRLNTEAFF

d_gene: -
v_gene: TRBV29-1
j_gene: TRBJ2-3
abundance: -
CDR3nt: TGCAGCGCGGGGACCCAGGCGGATACGCAGTATTTT
CDR3aa: CSAGTQADTQYF

d_gene: -
v_gene: TRBV5-1
j_gene: TRBJ2-1
abundance: -
CDR3nt: TGCGCCAGCAGCTTGTTACAGCTCTCCTACAATGAGCAGTTCTTC
CDR3aa: CASSLLQLSYNEQFF

d_gene: -
v_gene: TRBV4-1
j_gene: TRBJ1-5
abundance: many
CDR3nt: TGCGCCAGCAGCCAAGATCACGGGAACCTCAATCAGCCCCAGCATTTT
CDR3aa: CASSQDHGNLNQPQHF

d_gene: -
v_gene: TRBV5-6
j_gene: TRBJ2-5
abundance: -
CDR3nt: TGTGCCAGCACGTGGGGGGCGCAAGAGACCCAGTACTTC
CDR3aa: CASTWGAQETQYF

d_gene: -
v_gene: TRBV7-9
j_gene: TRBJ2-3
abundance: -
CDR3nt: TGTGCCAGCAGACACTACTCGGCCCCCCTGGATACGCAGTATTTT
CDR3aa: CASRHYSAPLDTQYF

d_gene: TRBD1
v_gene: TRBV5-6
j_gene: TRBJ2-3
abundance: few
CDR3nt: TGTGCCAGCACCGGGACAGGGGAAGATACGCAGTATTTT
CDR3aa: CASTGTGEDTQYF

d_gene: -
v_gene: TRBV4-3
j_gene: TRBJ2-1
abundance: -
CDR3nt: TGCGCCAGCAGCCAAGATGGGGTTGGGAATGAGCAGTTCTTC
CDR3aa: CASSQDGVGNEQFF

d_gene: TRBD1
v_gene: TRBV12-3/TRBV12-4
j_gene: TRBJ2-2
abundance: few
CDR3nt: TGTGCCAGCAGTTTCGGGACAGTGAGGAACACCGGGGAGCTGTTTTTT
CDR3aa: CASSFGTVRNTGELFF

d_gene: TRBD1
v_gene: TRBV12-3/TRBV12-4
j_gene: TRBJ2-2
abundance: -
CDR3nt: TGTGCCAGCATGCCCAGGGACAGCACCGGGGAGCTGTTTTTT
CDR3aa: CASMPRDSTGELFF

d_gene: -
v_gene: TRBV11-2
j_gene: TRBJ2-1
abundance: -
CDR3nt: TGTGCCAGCGGCCACAGGCTGTCCTACAATGAGCAGTTCTTC
CDR3aa: CASGHRLSYNEQFF

d_gene: -
v_gene: TRBV4-3
j_gene: TRBJ2-3
abundance: -
CDR3nt: TGCGCCAGCAGCCAAGATTTCAGGGGCCGCACAGATACGCAGTATTTT
CDR3aa: CASSQDFRGRTDTQYF

d_gene: TRBD1
v_gene: TRBV20-1
j_gene: TRBJ2-2
abundance: -
CDR3nt: TGCAGTGCCCCCGGGACAGGGGGCGCGTACACCGGGGAGCTGTTTTTT
CDR3aa: CSAPGTGGAYTGELFF

d_gene: -
v_gene: TRBV5-4
j_gene: TRBJ1-6
abundance: few
CDR3nt: TGTGCCAGCAGCTCAACAGGGCAGGGATCTAATTCACCCCTCCACTTT
CDR3aa: CASSSTGQGSNSPLHF

d_gene: TRBD2
v_gene: TRBV7-7
j_gene: TRBJ2-1
abundance: few
CDR3nt: TGTGCCAGCAGCTTAGGACTAGCGGATGGATACAATGAGCAGTTCTTC
CDR3aa: CASSLGLADGYNEQFF

d_gene: -
v_gene: TRBV4-3
j_gene: TRBJ2-1
abundance: -
CDR3nt: TGCGCCAGCAGCCAAATGTTTTCTAGTTGGTCCTACAATGAGCAGTTCTTC
CDR3aa: CASSQMFSSWSYNEQFF

d_gene: -
v_gene: TRBV20-1
j_gene: TRBJ2-1
abundance: -
CDR3nt: TGCAGTGATAGAGTCACCGGGCCCGTAGGTGAGCAGTTCTTC
CDR3aa: CSDRVTGPVGEQFF